A single sample is the source of the 16 T cell receptor beta chains below, sequenced in a study of naive and memory T cell subsets. Two oligonucleotides, mixed equimolar, formed the beta constant-region primer covering TRBC1 and TRBC2. Four rounds of PCR amplified the ligated cDNA using nested alpha and beta constant-region primers plus SP2. TCRdb fed the UMI-ligation and nested PCR reads into MiXCR, producing one record per CDR3 protein. The table records 120,000 to 150,000 distinct CDR3 sequences, approximately 18% of them present only once. Study conclusions and caveats: Especially in CD8 cells, naive repertoires contained a few larger clonotypes, possibly CD45RA-re-expressing memory cells.

Their specific antigens are unknown. The specimen sequenced was naive CD8+ T cells from blood. The receptors come from a human donor in good health.

The chain is built from TRBV7-2 and TRBJ2-2, with 9 bases fitting TRBD2. The CDR3 extends over 18 amino acids. The junction had 15 bases not matched to a gene; V was cut back by 2 bases and J by 8 bases. The germline V gene encodes CDR1 SGHTA and CDR2 FQGNSA. CDR3 amino acids: CASSLIPISGRGPGELFF. The CDR3 bases are TGTGCCAGCAGCTTAATCCCCATTAGCGGGAGAGGTCCGGGGGAGCTGTTTTTT.

This clonotype was seen a handful of times. The CDR3 reads CASSLSRPDNEQFF. The CDR3 DNA sequence: TGTGCCAGCAGTTTATCGAGGCCAGACAATGAGCAGTTCTTC. V gene TRBV27 combines with J gene TRBJ2-1, with unresolved D. The CDR3 totals 14 residues. CDR1 and CDR2 from the germline V gene are MNHEY and SMNVEV (reference sequence). V lost 0 bases to trimming and J lost 5 bases, with 8 bases between them.

This clonotype was detected ten times or more. CDR3 loop: CASSLGTGVNTEAFF. CDR3 in DNA: TGTGCCAGCAGCTTGGGGACAGGGGTGAACACTGAAGCTTTCTTT. The chain couples TRBV7-9 to TRBJ1-1; 10 bases match TRBD1. CDR1 and CDR2 from the germline V gene are SEHNR and FQNEAQ (reference sequence). This CDR3 is 15 amino acids long. V was clipped by 3 bases and J by 0 bases; unmatched bases: 1.

V is TRBV29-1 and J is TRBJ2-1; 9 bases agree with TRBD2. The CDR3 runs 14 residues. Germline V lookup: CDR1 SQVTM, CDR2 ANQGSEA. V trimming: 1 base; J trimming: 8 bases; junction bases outside the gene matches: 6. The CDR3 nucleotides are TGCAGCGTTGAAGCAGTAGCGGGAGTCGATGAGCAGTTCTTC. Amino acid sequence: CSVEAVAGVDEQFF.

The sample holds a few counts of this clonotype. The gene calls are TRBV12-5 and TRBJ2-3; unclear D gene. Germline-derived CDR1 and CDR2 are LGHNT and FRNRAP. This CDR3 has 10 residues. V was cut by 10 bases and J by 2 bases, with 4 bases left in between. Written as DNA, the CDR3 is TGTGCTACCTACACAGATACGCAGTATTTT. Translation gives CATYTDTQYF.

The J gene is TRBJ2-1, the V gene TRBV28; 7 nucleotides line up with TRBD2. J was trimmed by 4 bases and V by 4 bases; bases with no gene match: 13. Per the germline V gene, CDR1 is MDHEN and CDR2 is SYDVKM. The CDR3 runs 17 residues. CDR3 sequence reads: CASSSPPKREVYNEQFF. The CDR3 DNA is TGTGCCAGCAGTTCCCCCCCCAAACGGGAGGTGTACAATGAGCAGTTCTTC.

This chain links TRBV20-1 with TRBJ1-2; 9 nucleotides match TRBD1. The CDR3 totals 19 residues. The ends lost 0 bases at V and 4 bases at J; junction bases unmatched: 18. Germline assignment: CDR1 DFQATT and CDR2 SNEGSKA (reference sequence). The CDR3 sequence: CSARDRGQGTGPLTYGYTF. CDR3 nucleotide sequence: TGCAGTGCTAGAGATCGGGGGCAGGGGACAGGGCCATTGACCTATGGCTACACCTTC.

This clonotype was detected only a few times. The rearrangement joins TRBV27 to TRBJ1-2, with TRBD1 as a possible D gene (6 bases). Germline V CDR1 and CDR2: MNHEY, SMNVEV (reference sequence). The V gene lost 5 bases and the J gene lost 6 bases, with 10 bases spanning the gap. The CDR3 is 12 residues long. For the CDR3, the DNA is TGTGCCAGCAGTACAGGGTGGGATGGCTACACCTTC. It codes for CASSTGWDGYTF.

This clonotype showed up just a few times. The chain employs TRBV7-9 and TRBJ2-5; TRBD1 matches at 7 bases. Trimming removed 5 bases from V and 4 bases from J; junction bases left unmatched: 7. CDR3 length equals 14 residues. Germline loops: CDR1 SEHNR, CDR2 FQNEAQ (reference sequence). The CDR3 DNA reads as TGTGCCAGCAGCATGACAGGGTATACAGAGACCCAGTACTTC. It is translated as CASSMTGYTETQYF. The whole variable domain, filled in from reference TRBV7-9 and TRBJ2-5, reads DTGVSQNPRHKITKRGQNVTFRCDPISEHNRLYWYRQTLGQGPEFLTYFQNEAQLEKSRLLSDRFSAERPKGSFSTLEIQRTEQGDSAMYLCASSMTGYTETQYFGPGTRLLVL.

The chain links TRBV6-6 to TRBJ2-1; D possibly corresponds to TRBD2 (6 bases). The CDR3 has 14 residues. Between the trimmed V and J ends, which lost 0 bases and 5 bases, there was a span of 8 bases. CDR1 is MNHNY, CDR2 SVGAGI, per germline (reference sequence). As DNA, the CDR3 is TGTGCCAGCAGTTACTCTGGGGGGAACAATGAGCAGTTCTTC. This codes for CASSYSGGNNEQFF.

This clonotype appeared a few times. The genes are TRBV20-1 and TRBJ1-2; TRBD1 might be the D (6 bases). The CDR3 sequence is 16 residues long. Trimming removed 1 base from V and 3 bases from J, with 18 bases in between. The germline CDR1 and CDR2 sequences are DFQATT and SNEGSKA (reference sequence). CDR3 sequence (DNA): TGCAGTGCTAGAGGGGGGGCAGGGCCCTATGACTATGGCTACACCTTC. Encoded protein: CSARGGAGPYDYGYTF.

This clonotype was observed at least ten times. The chain carries TRBV5-5 and TRBJ1-6, with D unclear. Germline V gene sequence: CDR1 SGHKS, CDR2 YYEKEE (reference sequence). Trimming shortened V by 2 bases and J by 14 bases, and 17 bases separated the two germline ends. The CDR3 is made up of 14 amino acids. CDR3 sequence (DNA): TGTGCCAGCAGCTTAGGACGGTCCTGGGAGTCCCTCCACTTT. It yields the protein CASSLGRSWESLHF.

This clonotype was counted a few times. The chain couples TRBV7-8 to TRBJ2-7; D not certain. V was shortened by 4 bases and J by 6 bases, with 16 bases between the two germline ends. CDR3 length: 14 residues. Germline loops: CDR1 SGHVS, CDR2 FQNEAQ. The CDR3 bases are TGTGCCAGCAGCTCAATACTTATTGGCTTCGAGCAGTACTTC. It translates to CASSSILIGFEQYF.

This clonotype was picked up a small number of times. The rearrangement uses TRBV19 and TRBJ2-4; weak D call: TRBD1 (5 bases). Looked up from germline, CDR1 is LNHDA and CDR2 is SQIVND (reference sequence). This CDR3 region has 17 residues. Trimming stripped 5 bases from V and 2 bases from J, with 19 bases between. The CDR3 nucleotides read TGTGCCAGTAGTCTCACAGGCAGAGGCTACACCAAAAACATTCAGTACTTC. Translating gives CASSLTGRGYTKNIQYF.

This clonotype appeared a few times. The rearrangement joins TRBV7-3 to TRBJ2-3; either TRBD1 or TRBD2 may fit D (5 bases each). The germline V gene has CDR1 SGHTA and CDR2 FQGTGA. This CDR3 contains 13 residues. Between the trimmed V and J ends, which lost 3 bases and 6 bases, there was a span of 10 bases. CDR3: CASSLGVADTQYF. The CDR3 DNA sequence: TGTGCCAGCAGCTTGGGGGTGGCGGATACGCAGTATTTT. Looking up the rest from reference TRBV7-3 and TRBJ2-3 gives the full variable domain: GAGVSQTPSNKVTEKGKYVELRCDPISGHTALYWYRQSLGQGPEFLIYFQGTGAADDSGLPNDRFFAVRPEGSVSTLKIQRTERGDSAVYLCASSLGVADTQYFGPGTRLTVL.

This clonotype has a handful of counts. The chain carries TRBV12-5 and TRBJ1-1; D is possibly TRBD1 (5 bases). Per germline, CDR1 LGHNT and CDR2 FRNRAP. The ends were cut back, 7 bases at V and 6 bases at J, with 12 bases in the middle. The CDR3 consists of 12 residues. This chain's CDR3 is CASDSTGPEAFF. The CDR3 DNA is TGTGCTAGTGACAGCACAGGACCTGAAGCTTTCTTT.